This record concerns one TCR beta chain sequence. This specimen belongs to a study of early T cells in non-severe SARS-CoV-2 infection. V lost 3 bases to trimming and J lost 3 bases; unmatched junction nucleotides: 7. The CDR3 length is 14 residues. Germline assignment: CDR1 DFQATT and CDR2 SNEGSKA (reference sequence). Individual cDNA molecules carried attached unique molecular identifiers. From the 5' RACE reads, TCRdb called clonotypes with MiXCR, one entry per CDR3 protein. The sample contains some 71,000 distinct CDR3 sequences, roughly a tenth of which appear only once. V and J are TRBV20-1 and TRBJ1-2; TRBD1 matches at 7 bases. This TCR came from an adult who was a healthcare worker with PCR-confirmed SARS-CoV-2 infection or an uninfected control (not recorded which). Sequencing used whole blood. The CDR3 loop is CSASQGGADYGYTF. The DNA for the CDR3 is TGCAGTGCTAGTCAAGGGGGCGCCGACTATGGCTACACCTTC.